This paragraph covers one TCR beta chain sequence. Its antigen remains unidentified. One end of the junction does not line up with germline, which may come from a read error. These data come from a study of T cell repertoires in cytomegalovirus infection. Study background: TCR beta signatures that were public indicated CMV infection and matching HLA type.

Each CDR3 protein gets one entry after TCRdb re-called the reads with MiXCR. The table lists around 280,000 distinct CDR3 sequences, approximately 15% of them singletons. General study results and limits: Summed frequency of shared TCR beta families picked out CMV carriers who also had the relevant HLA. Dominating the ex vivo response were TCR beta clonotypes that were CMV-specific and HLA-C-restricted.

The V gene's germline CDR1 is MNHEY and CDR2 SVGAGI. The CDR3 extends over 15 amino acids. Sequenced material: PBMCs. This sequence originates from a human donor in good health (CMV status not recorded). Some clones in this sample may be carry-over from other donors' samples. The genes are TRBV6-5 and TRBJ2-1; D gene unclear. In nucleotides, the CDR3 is TGTGCCCGCAGTTACGAATCACTCTCCTACAATGAGCAGTTCTTC. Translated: CARSYESLSYNEQFF.